This TCR beta chain was found in a study of blood T cell repertoires in COVID-19. In the study overall: Samples representing acute and convalescent COVID-19 were sourced from the United States, Italy and Spain. In each case, the material was cDNA or gDNA derived from T cells, B-cell-depleted T cells, or PBMCs.

Among Cohort 3 donors, those recovered had two negative PCRs, clearance, or symptom resolution. There are 16 residues in the CDR3. Germline-derived CDR1 and CDR2 are MNHEY and SMNVEV (reference sequence). J was trimmed by 5 bases and V by 5 bases; bases with no gene match: 12. Sequencing was performed with immunoSEQ multiplex PCR; in TCRdb, only in-frame clones are kept and a portion is missing. The sample includes 380,000 or so clones, 87% of them seen just once. The sequenced material came from PBMCs or T cells enriched from blood (not recorded which). The TCR sequence derives from a man aged 25-45 years who had recovered from COVID-19. The chain combines TRBV27 with TRBJ2-1; 7 positions agree with TRBD1. The CDR3 bases are TGTGCCAGCAGTCCCAGACAGGGTTGGGTAAACAATGAGCAGTTCTTC. Its protein is CASSPRQGWVNNEQFF.